The T cell receptor beta chain described here comes from a study of blood T cell repertoires in COVID-19. In the study overall: In each case, the material was cDNA or gDNA derived from T cells, B-cell-depleted T cells, or PBMCs.

Per the original data handling: Reference gene primer amplification yielded estimated nucleated cell counts. The data were produced by immunoSEQ multiplex PCR, yet TCRdb's version contains in-frame clones alone and is incomplete. The V and J calls and the clone size are those of that table, but D and trimming were determined from the DNA. The profile shows hundreds of thousands of clones, roughly 90% of them singletons. Seattle patients were enrolled while actively infected and followed longitudinally. Germline V gene sequence: CDR1 SGHAT, CDR2 FQNNGV. Trimming shortened V by 2 bases and J by 0 bases, and 10 bases separated the two germline ends. The length of the CDR3 is 15 residues.

The specimen was peripheral blood. This clonotype was sampled from a man in his sixties with COVID-19, enrolled during active disease. The chain carries TRBV11-2 and TRBJ1-1; no firm D call. CDR3 sequence: CASSLWAVLNTEAFF. CDR3 in DNA: TGTGCCAGCAGCTTATGGGCTGTGCTGAACACTGAAGCTTTCTTT.